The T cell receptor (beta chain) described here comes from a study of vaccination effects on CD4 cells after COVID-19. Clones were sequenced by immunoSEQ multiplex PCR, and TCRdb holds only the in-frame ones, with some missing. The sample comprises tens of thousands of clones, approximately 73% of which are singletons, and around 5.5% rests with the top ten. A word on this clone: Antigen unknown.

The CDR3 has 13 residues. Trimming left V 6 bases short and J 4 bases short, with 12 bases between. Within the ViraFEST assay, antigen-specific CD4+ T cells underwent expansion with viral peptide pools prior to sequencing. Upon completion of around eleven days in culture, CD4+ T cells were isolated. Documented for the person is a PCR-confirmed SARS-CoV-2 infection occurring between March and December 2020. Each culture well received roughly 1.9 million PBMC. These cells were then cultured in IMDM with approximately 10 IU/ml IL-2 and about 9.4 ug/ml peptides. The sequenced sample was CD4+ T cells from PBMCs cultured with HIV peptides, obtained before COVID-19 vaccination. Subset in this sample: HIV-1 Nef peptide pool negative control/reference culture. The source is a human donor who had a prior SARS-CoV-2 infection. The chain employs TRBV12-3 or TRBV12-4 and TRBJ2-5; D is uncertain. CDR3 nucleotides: TGTGCCAGCAGCTACTTAAGGAGAGAGACCCAGTACTTC. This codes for CASSYLRRETQYF.